The 2 T cell receptor beta chains below all came from one sample that was sequenced in a study of EBV T-cell therapy then PD-1 blockade in nasopharyngeal carcinoma. The treatment denotes: AdE1-LMPpoly-expanded autologous EBV-specific T-cell therapy followed by anti-PD-1 nivolumab. Clones were sequenced by immunoSEQ multiplex PCR, and TCRdb holds only the in-frame ones, with some missing. The table includes approximately 15,000 clones, around four fifths detected once. Antigens for these TCRs are unknown. Material: CD8+ T cells from blood, obtained at day 105 from a patient whose treatment included autologous EBV-specific T cells and nivolumab. The receptors here all came from a man aged 35 to 55 with nasopharyngeal carcinoma.

The genes are TRBV19 and TRBJ1-4; D call uncertain. Germline V gene sequence: CDR1 LNHDA, CDR2 SQIVND (reference sequence). Trimming left V 6 bases short and J 8 bases short, with 19 bases between. The length of the CDR3 is 15 residues. CDR3 amino acids: CASSDPLTSKEKLFF. DNA of the CDR3: TGTGCCAGTAGCGATCCGTTAACGTCCAAGGAAAAACTGTTTTTT. The variable domain in full, completed from reference TRBV19 and TRBJ1-4, reads DGGITQSPKYLFRKEGQNVTLSCEQNLNHDAMYWYRQDPGQGLRLIYYSQIVNDFQKGDIAEGYSVSREKKESFPLTVTSAQKNPTAFYLCASSDPLTSKEKLFFGSGTQLSVL.

The chain links TRBV29-1 to TRBJ2-3; 8 bases are shared with TRBD2. Germline CDR1 reads SQVTM; CDR2 reads ANQGSEA. V lost 3 bases and J lost 3; bases outside the gene matches: 8. This CDR3 region has 15 residues. This chain's CDR3 is CSVESRGGITDTQYF. In DNA form, the CDR3 reads TGCAGCGTTGAGAGCCGGGGGGGGATAACAGATACGCAGTATTTT.